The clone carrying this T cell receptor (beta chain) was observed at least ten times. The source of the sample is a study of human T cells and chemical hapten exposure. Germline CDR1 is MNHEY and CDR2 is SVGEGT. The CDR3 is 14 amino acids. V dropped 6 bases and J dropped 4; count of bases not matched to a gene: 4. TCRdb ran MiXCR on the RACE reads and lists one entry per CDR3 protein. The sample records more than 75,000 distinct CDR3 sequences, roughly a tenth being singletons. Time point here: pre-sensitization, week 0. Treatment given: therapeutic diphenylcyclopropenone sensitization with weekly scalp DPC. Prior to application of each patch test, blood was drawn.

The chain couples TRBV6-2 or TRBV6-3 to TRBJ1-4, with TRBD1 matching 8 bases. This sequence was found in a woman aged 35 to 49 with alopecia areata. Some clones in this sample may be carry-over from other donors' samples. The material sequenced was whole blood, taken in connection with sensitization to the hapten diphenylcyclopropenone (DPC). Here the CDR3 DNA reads TGTGCCAGCAGAAGGACAGGGAATAATGAAAAACTGTTTTTT. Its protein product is CASRRTGNNEKLFF.